Listed here are 7 T cell receptor beta chains from one sample, sequenced in a study of low-dose radiotherapy and immunotherapy resistance in tumors. Alpha and beta chains were covered, as first-strand cDNA relied on TRAV- and TRBV-specific primers. TCRs underwent approximately 20 PCR cycles of amplification with a constant-region primer and V-primer adapter. TCRdb reanalysed the reads using MiXCR and keeps one entry per CDR3 protein. The data hold around 69,000 distinct CDR3 sequences, with roughly 30% observed a single time. Time point here: before trial treatment. Material: PBMCs, obtained before treatment. The source of these receptors is a female donor with ovarian cancer.

At least ten counts were recorded for this clonotype. The CDR3 DNA reads TGTGCCAGCCCCGGACACAACACCGGGGAGCTGTTTTTT. This gives the protein CASPGHNTGELFF. This chain uses TRBV19 with TRBJ2-2; D possibly corresponds to TRBD1 (5 bases). V dropped 9 bases and J dropped 2 bases, with 10 bases sitting between them. Germline V CDR1 and CDR2: LNHDA, SQIVND (reference sequence). The CDR3 is 13 amino acids. Full variable domain (remainder filled in from reference TRBV19 and TRBJ2-2): DGGITQSPKYLFRKEGQNVTLSCEQNLNHDAMYWYRQDPGQGLRLIYYSQIVNDFQKGDIAEGYSVSREKKESFPLTVTSAQKNPTAFYLCASPGHNTGELFFGEGSRLTVL.

This chain links TRBV5-4 with TRBJ2-1, with TRBD1 identical over 8 bases. Looked up from germline, CDR1 is SGHNT and CDR2 is YYREEE (reference sequence). J was trimmed by 6 bases and V by 4 bases; bases with no gene match: 9. The CDR3 runs to 15 residues. In DNA, the CDR3 is TGTGCCAGCAGCCCCCGGACAGGGCTCTCCAATGAGCAGTTCTTC. Its protein product is CASSPRTGLSNEQFF.

This clonotype has a count of ten or more. This chain joins TRBV7-2 and TRBJ2-5, with 8 positions matching TRBD1. In germline, CDR1 is SGHTA, CDR2 FQGNSA. The CDR3 has 14 amino acids. V lost 4 bases, J lost 5 bases, and 6 bases stayed unmatched. In nucleotides, the CDR3 is TGTGCCAGCAGCTCCCCAGGGGGCAGGGAGACCCAGTACTTC. This codes for CASSSPGGRETQYF.

Ten or more counts support this clonotype. This rearrangement joins TRBV7-8 to TRBJ2-1; unclear D gene. Between the trimmed V and J ends, which lost 1 base and 6 bases, there was a span of 4 bases. Germline CDR1 SGHVS, CDR2 FQNEAQ. This CDR3 region has 12 residues. CDR3 amino acids: CASSLVRNEQFF. Written as DNA, the CDR3 is TGTGCCAGCAGCTTAGTTCGCAATGAGCAGTTCTTC.

This clonotype came up many times. V and J are TRBV5-1 and TRBJ2-3; D unclear. CDR3 length: 14 residues. Germline CDR1 SGHRS, CDR2 YFSETQ. V shed 2 bases and J shed 8 bases, with 15 bases lying between them. The CDR3 spells CASSFDRAHATQYF. The CDR3 DNA reads TGCGCCAGCAGCTTTGACCGGGCCCACGCTACGCAGTATTTT.

Many counts were recorded for this clonotype. This chain uses TRBV11-3 with TRBJ2-1; 7 nucleotides agree with TRBD2. The CDR3 totals 15 residues. CDR1 is SGHNT, CDR2 YENEEA, per germline. V shed 4 bases, J shed 6 bases, and the junction held 9 bases outside the gene matches. The CDR3 reads CASSYRGVLGNEQFF. Here the CDR3 DNA reads TGTGCCAGCAGCTATCGGGGGGTTCTTGGCAATGAGCAGTTCTTC.

This clonotype has ten or more counts. The gene calls are TRBV7-3 and TRBJ2-2; D is unresolved. Germline V gives CDR1 SGHTA, CDR2 FQGTGA. The CDR3 runs to 14 residues. Between the trimmed V and J ends, which lost 1 base and 3 bases, there was a span of 6 bases. The CDR3 sequence: CASSLSGYTGELFF. DNA of the CDR3: TGTGCCAGCAGCTTAAGCGGATACACCGGGGAGCTGTTTTTT.